The 17 T cell receptor beta chains presented below share a single source sample, sequenced in a study of early T cells in non-severe SARS-CoV-2 infection. TCRdb analysed the 5' RACE reads with MiXCR anew, one entry per CDR3 protein. The sample lists 50,000 to 70,000 distinct CDR3 sequences; around 13% were seen once. The sample taken for sequencing was whole blood. The receptor set was obtained from an adult who was a healthcare worker with PCR-confirmed SARS-CoV-2 infection or an uninfected control (not recorded which).

This clonotype occurred a few times. The chain uses TRBV5-1 and TRBJ1-1; no firm D call. This CDR3 is 15 amino acids long. Trimming shortened V by 0 bases and J by 0 bases, and 9 bases separated the two germline ends. CDR1 and CDR2 (germline): SGHRS, YFSETQ. CDR3 amino acids: CASSLGGRMNTEAFF. The CDR3, as DNA: TGCGCCAGCAGCTTGGGCGGGAGGATGAACACTGAAGCTTTCTTT.

V gene TRBV4-1 combines with J gene TRBJ2-5; 9 bases are a match to TRBD1. This CDR3 is 15 amino acids long. The germline V gene has CDR1 MGHRA and CDR2 YSYEKL. V shed 2 bases, J shed 1 base, and the junction held 2 bases outside the gene matches. The CDR3 spells CASSQMGQGQETQYF. CDR3 DNA: TGCGCCAGCAGCCAAATGGGACAGGGCCAAGAGACCCAGTACTTC.

The J gene is TRBJ2-6, the V gene TRBV5-1; unclear D gene. Germline values: CDR1 SGHRS, CDR2 YFSETQ. The ends were cut back, 0 bases at V and 3 bases at J, with 4 bases in the middle. The length of the CDR3 is 14 residues. The CDR3, as DNA: TGCGCCAGCAGCTTGGGAGGTGGGGCCAACGTCCTGACTTTC. Amino acids: CASSLGGGANVLTF.

This clonotype was observed many times. This CDR3 is CASSPPTGVNTEAFF. CDR3 bases: TGTGCCAGCAGCCCCCCCACAGGTGTGAACACTGAAGCTTTCTTT. The chain uses TRBV9 and TRBJ1-1, with D maybe TRBD1 (5 bases). The CDR3 has 15 residues. Trimming shortened V by 4 bases and J by 0 bases, and 13 bases separated the two germline ends. Germline CDR1 is SGDLS and CDR2 is YYNGEE.

The V call is TRBV6-5, the J call TRBJ2-7; the match to TRBD2 covers 15 bases. Losses at the gene ends were 2 bases for V and 2 bases for J; bases not matched to a gene: 10. The CDR3 contains 19 residues. Germline loops: CDR1 MNHEY, CDR2 SVGAGI. The CDR3 region is CASSYGGGLAGGPTYEQYF. CDR3 in DNA: TGTGCCAGCAGTTACGGCGGGGGACTAGCGGGGGGCCCGACCTACGAGCAGTACTTC.

This clonotype was picked up many times. V gene TRBV12-3 or TRBV12-4 combines with J gene TRBJ1-5; TRBD1 matches 7 bases. The CDR3 contains 14 residues. Trimming removed 6 bases from V and 2 bases from J; junction bases left unmatched: 4. This CDR3 reads CASSPTGGNQPQHF. For the CDR3, the DNA is TGTGCCAGCAGCCCAACAGGGGGCAATCAGCCCCAGCATTTT.

The gene calls are TRBV5-4 and TRBJ1-2, with 11 positions matching TRBD1. The CDR3 is 15 amino acids. The germline V gene has CDR1 SGHNT and CDR2 YYREEE (reference sequence). V shed 4 bases, J shed 4 bases, and the junction held 6 bases outside the gene matches. This CDR3 reads CASSTPGQGGYGYTF. The DNA for the CDR3 is TGTGCCAGCAGCACCCCGGGACAGGGGGGCTATGGCTACACCTTC. Together with reference TRBV5-4 and TRBJ1-2, the CDR3 gives the full variable domain: ETGVTQSPTHLIKTRGQQVTLRCSSQSGHNTVSWYQQALGQGPQFIFQYYREEENGRGNFPPRFSGLQFPNYSSELNVNALELDDSALYLCASSTPGQGGYGYTFGSGTRLTVV.

This clonotype was found a few times. This chain uses TRBV7-9 with TRBJ2-7; 9 bases line up with TRBD1. V shed 5 bases, J shed 6 bases, and the junction held 14 bases outside the gene matches. In germline, CDR1 is SEHNR, CDR2 FQNEAQ (reference sequence). The CDR3 runs 16 residues. The CDR3 bases are TGTGCCAGCAGCCGAACCCGGGACAGGGAATCCCGCGAGCAGTACTTC. This encodes CASSRTRDRESREQYF.

CDR3 nucleotide sequence: TGTGCCAGCAGCCCGACAGGTTATTTCTCTGGAAACACCATATATTTT. Its translation is CASSPTGYFSGNTIYF. The V gene is TRBV12-3 or TRBV12-4, the J gene TRBJ1-3; maybe TRBD1 (6 bases). This CDR3 contains 16 residues. With 6 bases removed from V and 0 bases from J, the gap between germline ends came to 15 bases.

In nucleotides, the CDR3 is TGTGCCAGCAGCAGGACTAGTTGGGAGCTGTTTTTT. Translating gives CASSRTSWELFF. J is TRBJ2-2 and V is TRBV7-2, with 7 bases fitting TRBD2. Germline V gene sequence: CDR1 SGHTA, CDR2 FQGNSA. V lost 5 bases and J lost 9; bases outside the gene matches: 3. This CDR3 is 12 amino acids long.

The rearrangement links TRBV12-3 or TRBV12-4 to TRBJ2-3, with D perhaps matching TRBD1 (6 bases). Trimming stripped 6 bases from V and 1 base from J, with 11 bases between. The CDR3 totals 14 residues. CDR3: CASSRDTRTDTQYF. CDR3 nucleotides: TGTGCCAGCAGCCGGGACACCCGCACAGATACGCAGTATTTT.

Of note for this clonotype: A junction end diverges from the germline sequence, so it may reflect a read error. This rearrangement joins TRBV28 to TRBJ1-5; D perhaps matches TRBD1 (6 bases). Germline V lookup: CDR1 MDHEN, CDR2 SYDVKM. The CDR3 has 11 amino acids. CDR3 region: CASSPRGPQNF. DNA for the CDR3: TGTGCCAGCAGCCCCCGGGGGCCCCAGAATTTT. Based on the CDR3 plus reference TRBV28 and TRBJ1-5, the full variable domain is DVKVTQSSRYLVKRTGEKVFLECVQDMDHENMFWYRQDPGLGLRLIYFSYDVKMKEKGDIPEGYSVSREKKERFSLILESASTNQTSMYLCASSPRGPQNFGDGTRLSIL.

This clonotype was seen a few times. The chain employs TRBV7-8 and TRBJ1-1; a possible D gene is TRBD1 (5 bases). CDR3 size: 14 residues. Germline CDR1 SGHVS, CDR2 FQNEAQ. Deletions cut 1 base from V and 1 base from J, with 7 bases between. For the CDR3, the DNA is TGTGCCAGCAGCTTAGGACAGAAGAACACTGAAGCTTTCTTT. The encoded protein is CASSLGQKNTEAFF.

The sample holds many counts of this clonotype. The chain carries TRBV6-2 or TRBV6-3 and TRBJ1-1; unclear D gene. This CDR3 is built from 11 residues. Germline CDR1 and CDR2: MNHEY and SVGEGT. V was shortened by 5 bases and J by 7 bases, with 8 bases between the two germline ends. The CDR3 DNA reads as TGTGCCAGCAGTGAACCAGGTGAAGCTTTCTTT. This sequence encodes CASSEPGEAFF.

This clonotype occurred a few times. CDR3 region: CAWTLDSLNTEAFF. CDR3 sequence (DNA): TGTGCCTGGACCTTGGACAGTTTGAACACTGAAGCTTTCTTT. The chain uses TRBV30 and TRBJ1-1; perhaps TRBD1 as D (6 bases). With 4 bases removed from V and 0 bases from J, the gap between germline ends came to 12 bases. The germline gives CDR1 GTSNPN, CDR2 SVGIG (reference sequence). CDR3 length equals 14 residues.

This clonotype was detected ten times or more. The rearrangement joins TRBV5-1 to TRBJ2-7; 8 bases map to TRBD1. CDR1 and CDR2 (germline): SGHRS, YFSETQ. The CDR3 loop spans 14 amino acids. The ends lost 2 bases at V and 3 bases at J; junction bases unmatched: 4. CDR3 region: CASSFRTGSYEQYF. DNA of the CDR3: TGCGCCAGCAGCTTCCGGACAGGGAGCTACGAGCAGTACTTC.

In this sample, this clonotype turned up a few times. V is TRBV7-9 and J is TRBJ2-3; 9 bases are shared with TRBD1. The ends lost 1 base at V and 3 bases at J; junction bases unmatched: 2. Germline V gene lookup returns CDR1 SEHNR and CDR2 FQNEAQ (reference sequence). The CDR3 has 15 amino acids. The DNA for the CDR3 is TGTGCCAGCAGCTTAGGGGACAGGGCAACAGATACGCAGTATTTT. Amino acids: CASSLGDRATDTQYF.